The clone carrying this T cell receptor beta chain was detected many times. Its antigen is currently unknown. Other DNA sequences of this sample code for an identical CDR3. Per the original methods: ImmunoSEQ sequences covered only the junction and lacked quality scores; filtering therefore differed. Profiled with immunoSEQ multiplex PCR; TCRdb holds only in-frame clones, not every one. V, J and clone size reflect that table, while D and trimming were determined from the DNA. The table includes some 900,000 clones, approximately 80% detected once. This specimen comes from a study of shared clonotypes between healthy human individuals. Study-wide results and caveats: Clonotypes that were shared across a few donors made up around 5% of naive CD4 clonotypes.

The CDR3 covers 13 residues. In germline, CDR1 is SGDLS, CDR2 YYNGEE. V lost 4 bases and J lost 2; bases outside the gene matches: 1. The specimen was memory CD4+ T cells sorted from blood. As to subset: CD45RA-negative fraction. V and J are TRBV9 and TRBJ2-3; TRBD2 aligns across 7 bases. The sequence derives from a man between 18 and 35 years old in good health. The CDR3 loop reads CASSRDYTDTQYF. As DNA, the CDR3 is TGTGCCAGCAGCCGGGACTACACAGATACGCAGTATTTT.